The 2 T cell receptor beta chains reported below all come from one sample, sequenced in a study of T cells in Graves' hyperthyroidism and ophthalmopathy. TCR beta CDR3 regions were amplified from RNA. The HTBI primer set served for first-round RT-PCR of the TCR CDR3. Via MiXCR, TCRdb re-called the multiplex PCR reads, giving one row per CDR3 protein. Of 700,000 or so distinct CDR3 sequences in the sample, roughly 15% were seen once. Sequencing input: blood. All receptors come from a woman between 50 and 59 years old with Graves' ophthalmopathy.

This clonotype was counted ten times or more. The CDR3 loop reads CASSTRSTTPQAFF. The CDR3, as DNA: TGTGCCAGCAGTACCCGGTCAACTACCCCTCAAGCTTTCTTT. The J gene is TRBJ1-1, the V gene TRBV27; no reliable D call. CDR1 and CDR2 from the germline V gene are MNHEY and SMNVEV (reference sequence). The CDR3 spans 14 residues. Trimming left V 5 bases short and J 9 bases short, with 19 bases between.

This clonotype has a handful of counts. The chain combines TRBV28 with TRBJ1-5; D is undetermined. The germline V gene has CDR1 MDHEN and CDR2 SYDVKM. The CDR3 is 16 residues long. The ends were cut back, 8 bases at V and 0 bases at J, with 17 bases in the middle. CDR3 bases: TGTGCCAGCCACGGGGTGGTTTTCCTTAGCAATCAGCCCCAGCATTTT. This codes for CASHGVVFLSNQPQHF.